The clone carrying this TCR beta chain has a single count. The entry originates in a study of blood T cell repertoires in COVID-19. Whole-study context: COVID-19 samples, acute and convalescent, were from the United States, Italy and Spain.

This table comes from immunoSEQ multiplex PCR, and its TCRdb copy is limited to in-frame clones, with some not included. The data show 250,000 to 350,000 clones, around 87% seen once. The germline V gene has CDR1 SGHTA and CDR2 FQGNSA. The CDR3 contains 14 residues. The V gene lost 5 bases and the J gene lost 2 bases, with 10 bases spanning the gap. The study assigned cohorts using participant-reported clinical history. All recovered Cohort 3 donors got two negative PCRs, got clearance, or saw symptom resolution. The sequence derives from a woman in her 30s who had recovered from COVID-19. The V call is TRBV7-2, the J call TRBJ1-3; D gene unclear. Input material: PBMCs or T cells enriched from blood (not recorded which). The CDR3 coding sequence is TGTGCCAGCAGCCCCGCGGGGACTGGAAACACCATATATTTT. It codes for CASSPAGTGNTIYF.